The clone carrying this T cell receptor beta chain was detected a few times. The antigen remains unidentified. The data originate from a study of T-cell memory formation after mild COVID-19. In the study overall: TCR clusters were largely donor specific. General study results and limits: Cross-reactive memory appears to have joined, as suggested by some responding clones showing up in pre-infection memory. Clones which contracted sat mainly in CM and EM if CD4+, and in EMRA if CD8+. Clones contracting over day 15 to 85 were CD4/CD8 balanced, with later expanders leaning CD4+.

Using its own MiXCR run on the 5' RACE reads, TCRdb lists one record per CDR3 protein. The data show hundreds of thousands of distinct CDR3 sequences, with 25% to 30% seen just once and about 14% held by the top ten. The CDR3 totals 14 residues. Germline CDR1 and CDR2: MNHNS and SASEGT. With 5 bases clipped from V and 7 bases from J, the junction kept 8 bases outside the gene matches. V usage is TRBV6-1 and J usage is TRBJ1-5, with TRBD1 matching 7 bases. The sequence was obtained from an adult woman who had mild COVID-19 (a few samples of this study predate the infection). Cell type and time point are not known. Sample: PBMCs or a T cell subset sorted from them (not recorded which). CDR3 in amino acids: CASSLQGPRQPQHF. CDR3 sequence (DNA): TGTGCCAGCAGTCTACAGGGGCCCCGGCAGCCCCAGCATTTT.